This T cell receptor beta chain was found in a study of blood T cell repertoires in COVID-19. Study at large: Spain, Italy and the United States supplied samples that represented acute and convalescent COVID-19. T cells, B-cell-depleted T cells, or PBMCs provided the cDNA or gDNA that served as material.

Profiled with immunoSEQ multiplex PCR; TCRdb holds only in-frame clones, not every one. The table records 65,000 to 90,000 clones, about 90% of them present only once. This clone was recorded once. V gave up 3 bases and J gave up 7 bases; unmatched junction bases: 7. This CDR3 is built from 15 residues. In germline, CDR1 is SGHTS, CDR2 YDEGEE. V is TRBV5-8 and J is TRBJ1-4, with TRBD1 matching over 9 bases. The receptor comes from a woman aged 50 to 60 with active or convalescent COVID-19. The material sequenced was peripheral blood. The CDR3 region has the DNA TGTGCCAGCAGCTCACAGGGGGCGATGGGTGAAAAACTGTTTTTT. Translation gives CASSSQGAMGEKLFF.